The clone carrying this T cell receptor (beta chain) was seen more than once but under ten times. What it binds is unknown. A read error is likely here: a far larger clone is one base away. Other DNA variants within this sample encode the same CDR3. This record belongs to a study of cytomegalovirus exposure and HLA in healthy donors. Study conclusions and caveats: TCR association rates varied by HLA locus in a later analysis, with DRB1 highest and HLA-C lowest.

With 60 Vbeta and 13 Jbeta primers, the PCR was carried out. Profiling relied on immunoSEQ multiplex PCR, and the TCRdb table lists in-frame clones only, not all of them. Of roughly 140,000 clones listed, just under 85% are singletons. The receptor comes from a man aged 40-55 years in good health and CMV-seropositive. Sample: PBMCs.

CDR3 amino acids: CASSQDLAPGDHYEQYF. The CDR3 DNA reads as TGTGCCAGCAGCCAAGATTTAGCGCCAGGGGATCACTACGAGCAGTACTTC. V is TRBV7-9 and J is TRBJ2-7, with a possible D match to TRBD1 (6 bases). The V end lost 5 bases, the J end lost 3 bases, and 23 bases lay between the germline ends. Germline values: CDR1 SEHNR, CDR2 FQNEAQ (reference sequence). The CDR3 extends over 17 amino acids.